Listed below are T cell receptor beta chains from one sample, sequenced in a study of cytomegalovirus exposure and HLA in healthy donors. Profiling relied on immunoSEQ multiplex PCR, and the TCRdb table lists in-frame clones only, not all of them. The data show about 170,000 clones, about 75% seen once. The specimen was PBMCs. The receptors come from a female donor in good health and CMV-seronegative. Both conserved end residues are part of each CDR3. Each record gives: clone size, J gene, D gene, V gene, CDR3 protein, CDR3 DNA. A D gene is named only where the DNA matches it firmly. Clone size is not always given. Where it is, it says once, few, many or a class for expanded clones.

abundance: NA
j_gene: TRBJ2-7
d_gene: NA
v_gene: TRBV7-3
CDR3aa: CASSFGTFDEQYF
CDR3nt: TGTGCCAGCAGCTTTGGGACATTCGACGAGCAGTACTTC

abundance: few
j_gene: TRBJ1-1
d_gene: NA
v_gene: TRBV18
CDR3aa: CASSPSQGEAFF
CDR3nt: TGTGCCAGCTCACCCAGTCAGGGTGAAGCTTTCTTT

abundance: NA
j_gene: TRBJ2-5
d_gene: NA
v_gene: TRBV6-5
CDR3aa: CASRPPGHHQETQYF
CDR3nt: TGTGCCAGCAGGCCCCCGGGACACCACCAAGAGACCCAGTACTTC

abundance: NA
j_gene: TRBJ2-7
d_gene: NA
v_gene: TRBV5-1
CDR3aa: CASSFVTGSSYEQYF
CDR3nt: TGCGCCAGCAGCTTCGTAACGGGGAGCTCCTACGAGCAGTACTTC

abundance: NA
j_gene: TRBJ2-7
d_gene: NA
v_gene: TRBV6-4
CDR3aa: CASSETDSSVYEQYF
CDR3nt: TGTGCCAGCAGCGAAACAGACAGTTCTGTCTACGAGCAGTACTTC

abundance: NA
j_gene: TRBJ1-4
d_gene: TRBD1
v_gene: TRBV19
CDR3aa: CASSARQGADNEKLFF
CDR3nt: TGTGCCAGTAGTGCCAGACAGGGGGCCGATAATGAAAAACTGTTTTTT

abundance: NA
j_gene: TRBJ2-5
d_gene: NA
v_gene: TRBV19
CDR3aa: CASSSGAQAQYF
CDR3nt: TGTGCCAGTAGTAGCGGGGCCCAGGCCCAGTACTTC

abundance: few
j_gene: TRBJ1-1
d_gene: TRBD1
v_gene: TRBV7-8
CDR3aa: CASSFGQGAPMNTEAFF
CDR3nt: TGTGCCAGCAGCTTCGGACAGGGTGCCCCCATGAACACTGAAGCTTTCTTT

abundance: NA
j_gene: TRBJ2-5
d_gene: NA
v_gene: TRBV7-8
CDR3aa: CASSYLSLDKETQYF
CDR3nt: TGTGCCAGCAGCTATTTGAGCCTGGACAAAGAGACCCAGTACTTC

abundance: few
j_gene: TRBJ2-3
d_gene: NA
v_gene: TRBV2
CDR3aa: CASREQGADTQYF
CDR3nt: TGTGCCAGCAGGGAACAGGGTGCAGATACGCAGTATTTT

abundance: NA
j_gene: TRBJ2-3
d_gene: TRBD2
v_gene: TRBV10-3
CDR3aa: CAISESPTSGGALIHTQYF
CDR3nt: TGTGCCATCAGTGAGTCCCCTACTAGCGGGGGAGCCCTAATACATACGCAGTATTTT

abundance: NA
j_gene: TRBJ2-7
d_gene: TRBD1
v_gene: TRBV27
CDR3aa: CASSRDRGAHEQYF
CDR3nt: TGTGCCAGCAGCCGGGACAGGGGGGCCCACGAGCAGTACTTC

abundance: NA
j_gene: TRBJ1-1
d_gene: NA
v_gene: TRBV30
CDR3aa: CAWSLLGAGDTEAFF
CDR3nt: TGTGCCTGGAGTCTCTTGGGGGCGGGCGACACTGAAGCTTTCTTT

abundance: NA
j_gene: TRBJ2-7
d_gene: NA
v_gene: TRBV6-5
CDR3aa: CASSYSRASYEQYF
CDR3nt: TGTGCCAGCAGTTACTCGAGGGCTTCCTACGAGCAGTACTTC

abundance: NA
j_gene: TRBJ1-1
d_gene: NA
v_gene: TRBV2
CDR3aa: CASIPLTTGIHTEAFF
CDR3nt: TGTGCCAGCATTCCGCTTACTACAGGGATTCACACTGAAGCTTTCTTT

abundance: NA
j_gene: TRBJ1-2
d_gene: NA
v_gene: TRBV5-5
CDR3aa: CASSLRDYGYTF
CDR3nt: TGTGCCAGCAGCTTGCGAGACTATGGCTACACCTTC

abundance: NA
j_gene: TRBJ2-7
d_gene: TRBD1
v_gene: TRBV19
CDR3aa: CASSLTYRGPYEQYF
CDR3nt: TGTGCCAGTAGTTTAACTTACAGGGGCCCCTACGAGCAGTACTTC

abundance: NA
j_gene: TRBJ2-2
d_gene: TRBD2
v_gene: TRBV27
CDR3aa: CASSFPASGTGELFF
CDR3nt: TGTGCCAGCAGTTTCCCGGCTAGCGGCACCGGGGAGCTGTTTTTT

abundance: NA
j_gene: TRBJ2-1
d_gene: NA
v_gene: TRBV19
CDR3aa: CASSFTTTYNEQFF
CDR3nt: TGTGCCAGTAGCTTCACTACTACCTACAATGAGCAGTTCTTC

abundance: NA
j_gene: TRBJ2-3
d_gene: NA
v_gene: TRBV5-1
CDR3aa: CASSPEGLPLRYF
CDR3nt: TGCGCCAGCAGCCCAGAGGGTCTTCCCCTCCGGTATTTT

abundance: NA
j_gene: TRBJ1-2
d_gene: NA
v_gene: TRBV6-1
CDR3aa: CASSEAGGANYGYTF
CDR3nt: TGTGCCAGCAGTGAAGCGGGGGGGGCTAACTATGGCTACACCTTC

abundance: few
j_gene: TRBJ1-4
d_gene: NA
v_gene: TRBV12-5
CDR3aa: CASGLSATAGELKLFF
CDR3nt: TGTGCTAGTGGTTTGTCTGCGACAGCGGGTGAACTCAAACTGTTTTTT

abundance: NA
j_gene: TRBJ2-7
d_gene: TRBD2
v_gene: TRBV5-6
CDR3aa: CASSPPVAGKDEQYF
CDR3nt: TGTGCCAGCAGCCCCCCAGTAGCGGGAAAGGACGAGCAGTACTTC

abundance: NA
j_gene: TRBJ2-7
d_gene: NA
v_gene: TRBV2
CDR3aa: CASSGKRFPYEQYF
CDR3nt: TGTGCCAGCAGTGGTAAGCGGTTCCCCTACGAGCAGTACTTC

abundance: few
j_gene: TRBJ1-4
d_gene: NA
v_gene: TRBV9
CDR3aa: CASSVSTTPGSEKLFF
CDR3nt: TGTGCCAGCAGCGTATCGACCACCCCGGGATCTGAAAAACTGTTTTTT

abundance: NA
j_gene: TRBJ1-1
d_gene: TRBD1
v_gene: TRBV5-1
CDR3aa: CASSPGPDRGTEAFF
CDR3nt: TGCGCCAGCAGCCCCGGGCCGGACAGGGGCACTGAAGCTTTCTTT

abundance: NA
j_gene: TRBJ2-1
d_gene: NA
v_gene: TRBV10-1
CDR3aa: CASRQGLNNEQFF
CDR3nt: TGCGCCAGCAGACAGGGTCTTAACAATGAGCAGTTCTTC

abundance: NA
j_gene: TRBJ2-5
d_gene: NA
v_gene: TRBV6-5
CDR3aa: CASSYGQGETQYF
CDR3nt: TGTGCCAGCAGTTACGGTCAGGGAGAGACCCAGTACTTC

abundance: NA
j_gene: TRBJ2-1
d_gene: TRBD1
v_gene: TRBV7-9
CDR3aa: CASSSNRDRVMVVQFF
CDR3nt: TGTGCCAGCAGCTCAAACCGGGACAGGGTGATGGTGGTGCAGTTCTTC

abundance: few
j_gene: TRBJ2-7
d_gene: TRBD1
v_gene: TRBV28
CDR3aa: CASSPTGVPREQYF
CDR3nt: TGTGCCAGCAGCCCGACAGGGGTTCCCCGCGAGCAGTACTTC

abundance: NA
j_gene: TRBJ1-1
d_gene: NA
v_gene: TRBV2
CDR3aa: CASSRDTAEAFF
CDR3nt: TGTGCCAGCAGCCGGGACACGGCCGAAGCTTTCTTT

abundance: NA
j_gene: TRBJ1-2
d_gene: TRBD1
v_gene: TRBV5-4
CDR3aa: CASSSAVTGGGYTF
CDR3nt: TGTGCCAGCAGCTCGGCCGTTACAGGGGGCGGCTACACCTTC

abundance: NA
j_gene: TRBJ2-7
d_gene: TRBD2
v_gene: TRBV29-1
CDR3aa: CSVAGGPSYEQYF
CDR3nt: TGCAGCGTTGCGGGGGGGCCCTCCTACGAGCAGTACTTC

abundance: NA
j_gene: TRBJ2-3
d_gene: TRBD2
v_gene: TRBV5-1
CDR3aa: CASSLETSGDTQYF
CDR3nt: TGCGCCAGCAGCTTGGAGACTAGCGGTGATACGCAGTATTTT

abundance: few
j_gene: TRBJ2-7
d_gene: TRBD2
v_gene: TRBV6-5
CDR3aa: CATLKEAGGGYEQYF
CDR3nt: TGTGCCACCCTCAAGGAGGCGGGCGGGGGCTACGAGCAGTACTTC

abundance: NA
j_gene: TRBJ2-3
d_gene: TRBD2
v_gene: TRBV5-1
CDR3aa: CASRMGTSGGSDTQYF
CDR3nt: TGCGCCAGCAGAATGGGGACTAGCGGGGGATCAGATACGCAGTATTTT

abundance: NA
j_gene: TRBJ1-4
d_gene: TRBD1
v_gene: TRBV6-5
CDR3aa: CASSEPDRGSHF
CDR3nt: TGTGCCAGCAGTGAACCGGACAGGGGCTCTCATTTT

abundance: NA
j_gene: TRBJ1-2
d_gene: TRBD1
v_gene: TRBV19
CDR3aa: CASSERDRLYGYTF
CDR3nt: TGTGCCAGTAGTGAGAGGGACAGACTCTATGGCTACACCTTC

abundance: NA
j_gene: TRBJ1-4
d_gene: NA
v_gene: TRBV29-1
CDR3aa: CSVEPLAPTNEKLFF
CDR3nt: TGCAGCGTTGAACCCTTGGCACCAACTAATGAAAAACTGTTTTTT

abundance: NA
j_gene: TRBJ1-2
d_gene: NA
v_gene: TRBV30
CDR3aa: CAWSVRATSNYGYTF
CDR3nt: TGTGCCTGGAGTGTGAGGGCAACTTCTAACTATGGCTACACCTTC

abundance: NA
j_gene: TRBJ1-2
d_gene: TRBD1
v_gene: TRBV7-9
CDR3aa: CASSLDQGQGRDGYTF
CDR3nt: TGTGCCAGCAGCTTAGACCAAGGACAGGGAAGGGACGGCTACACCTTC

abundance: NA
j_gene: TRBJ1-5
d_gene: NA
v_gene: TRBV19
CDR3aa: CATRGDRYSNQPQHF
CDR3nt: TGTGCCACCCGGGGGGATAGATATAGCAATCAGCCCCAGCATTTT

abundance: NA
j_gene: TRBJ2-7
d_gene: NA
v_gene: TRBV5-1
CDR3aa: CASSPGLASYEQYF
CDR3nt: TGCGCCAGCAGCCCGGGACTGGCCTCCTACGAGCAGTACTTC

abundance: few
j_gene: TRBJ1-2
d_gene: NA
v_gene: TRBV4-1
CDR3aa: CASSQDVASNYGYTF
CDR3nt: TGCGCCAGCAGCCAAGATGTCGCGTCTAACTATGGCTACACCTTC

abundance: few
j_gene: TRBJ2-5
d_gene: TRBD2
v_gene: TRBV7-9
CDR3aa: CASSSGLAGGRETQYF
CDR3nt: TGTGCCAGCAGTTCCGGTCTGGCGGGGGGGCGTGAGACCCAGTACTTC

abundance: NA
j_gene: TRBJ2-1
d_gene: TRBD2
v_gene: TRBV7-3
CDR3aa: CASSLHPGTSGTTYNEQFF
CDR3nt: TGTGCCAGCAGCCTACACCCTGGGACTAGCGGGACTACGTACAATGAGCAGTTCTTC

abundance: NA
j_gene: TRBJ2-5
d_gene: NA
v_gene: TRBV5-4
CDR3aa: CASSLAPPDRPQYF
CDR3nt: TGTGCCAGCAGCTTGGCACCGCCTGACAGGCCCCAGTACTTC